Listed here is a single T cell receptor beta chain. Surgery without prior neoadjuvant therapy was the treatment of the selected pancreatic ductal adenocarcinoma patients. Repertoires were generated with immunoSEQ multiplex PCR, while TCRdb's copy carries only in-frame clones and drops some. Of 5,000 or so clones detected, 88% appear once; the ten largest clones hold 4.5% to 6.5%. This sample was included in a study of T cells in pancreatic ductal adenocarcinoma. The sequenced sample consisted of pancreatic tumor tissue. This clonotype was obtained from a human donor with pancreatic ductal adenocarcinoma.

The chain's CDR3 is CASSLAEGSSYNEQFF. The DNA for the CDR3 is TGCGCCAGCAGCTTGGCCGAGGGCAGCTCCTACAATGAGCAGTTCTTC. The chain combines TRBV5-1 with TRBJ2-1; weak D call: TRBD2 (5 bases). The germline V and J ends were trimmed by 0 bases and 0 bases, with 10 bases remaining between them. The length of the CDR3 is 16 residues. CDR1 is SGHRS, CDR2 YFSETQ, per germline.